The 16 T cell receptor beta chains in this list originate from one sample, sequenced in a study of T-cell reconstitution after alpha-beta-depleted transplantation in children. A library of TCRbeta sequences, prepared with unique molecular identifiers, was generated. Each CDR3 protein is one row after TCRdb ran MiXCR on the PCR reads. The sample holds under 450,000 distinct CDR3 sequences; approximately 12% are singletons and the top ten take around 4.5%. Sequenced here: PBMCs, sampled from the stem cell graft. The receptor source for this set is a human donor who donated a stem cell graft to a child with Fanconi anemia.

This clonotype was counted ten times or more. The genes are TRBV20-1 and TRBJ2-5, with 9 bases lining up with TRBD1. This CDR3 is 12 amino acids long. Looked up from germline, CDR1 is DFQATT and CDR2 is SNEGSKA (reference sequence). Trimming at V came to 6 bases and at J to 4 bases, leaving 3 bases not matched to a gene. The CDR3 nucleotides are TGCAGTGCGAGGGACAGGGCAGAGACCCAGTACTTC. This encodes CSARDRAETQYF.

This clonotype has a count of ten or more. The chain is built from TRBV12-3 or TRBV12-4 and TRBJ1-5, with TRBD1 identical over 8 bases. V trimming: 6 bases; J trimming: 6 bases; junction bases outside the gene matches: 4. This CDR3 contains 13 residues. The DNA for the CDR3 is TGTGCCAGCAGCCCGGACAGGGCTCAGCCCCAGCATTTT. Its protein is CASSPDRAQPQHF.

This clonotype was observed a few times. The chain has TRBV25-1 and TRBJ2-7; D unresolved. Germline assignment: CDR1 MGHDK and CDR2 SYGVNS. Trimming left V 4 bases short and J 6 bases short, with 7 bases between. This CDR3 is 11 amino acids long. The CDR3 loop is CASSGLREQYF. DNA for the CDR3: TGTGCCAGCAGTGGCCTCCGCGAGCAGTACTTC.

The DNA for the CDR3 is TGCGCCAGCAGCCAAGACGCCATACAGGGGGCTGACACTGAAGCTTTCTTT. It translates to CASSQDAIQGADTEAFF. J is TRBJ1-1 and V is TRBV4-3, with TRBD1 matching 9 bases. This CDR3 is built from 17 residues. Germline loops: CDR1 LGHNA, CDR2 YSLEER. With 0 bases clipped from V and 3 bases from J, the junction kept 8 bases outside the gene matches.

V gene TRBV15 combines with J gene TRBJ2-2; D call uncertain. Trimming took off 4 bases at V and 1 base at J, with 7 bases between the two ends. The CDR3 spans 14 residues. Germline values: CDR1 LNHNV, CDR2 YYDKDF (reference sequence). CDR3 in DNA: TGTGCCACCAGCATTCGACAGAACACCGGGGAGCTGTTTTTT. Its protein product is CATSIRQNTGELFF.

V is TRBV5-1 and J is TRBJ1-1; D possibly corresponds to TRBD1 (6 bases). There are 17 residues in the CDR3. V was clipped by 2 bases and J by 6 bases, with 23 bases between them. Per germline, CDR1 SGHRS and CDR2 YFSETQ. The CDR3 spells CASSLTAQFTGWSEAFF. CDR3 nucleotides: TGCGCCAGCAGCTTAACAGCCCAGTTTACAGGGTGGTCTGAAGCTTTCTTT.

This clonotype was seen more than once but under ten times. The rearrangement joins TRBV7-8 to TRBJ2-3, with D possibly TRBD2 on 5 matching bases. The CDR3 loop spans 14 amino acids. Trimming stripped 1 base from V and 1 base from J, with 6 bases between. The V gene's germline CDR1 is SGHVS and CDR2 FQNEAQ. The CDR3 sequence is CASSLEEGTDTQYF. CDR3 in DNA: TGTGCCAGCAGCTTAGAGGAGGGCACAGATACGCAGTATTTT.

This chain uses TRBV11-2 with TRBJ2-1; TRBD1 matches at 7 bases. After removal of 5 bases from V and 7 bases from J, the junction contained 11 bases not matched to a gene. Germline values: CDR1 SGHAT, CDR2 FQNNGV. This CDR3 is built from 15 residues. The CDR3 loop is CASSQEGARRNEQFF. CDR3 bases: TGTGCCAGCAGCCAAGAGGGGGCACGGAGGAATGAGCAGTTCTTC.

This clonotype was seen only a few times. The chain links TRBV12-3 or TRBV12-4 to TRBJ2-3; D remains ambiguous. V was clipped by 6 bases and J by 3 bases, with 13 bases between them. The CDR3 totals 14 residues. The CDR3 loop is CASSPDGPTDTQYF. The CDR3 bases are TGTGCCAGCAGCCCCGACGGACCAACAGATACGCAGTATTTT.

The DNA for the CDR3 is TGTGCCAGCTCACCAAGTGGTCCAGGGAAAAATCAGCCCCAGCATTTT. Its protein is CASSPSGPGKNQPQHF. The chain joins TRBV18 to TRBJ1-5; a possible D gene is TRBD1 (5 bases). The length of the CDR3 is 16 residues. Trimming removed 2 bases at V and 4 bases at J, with 15 bases between. From germline, CDR1 is KGHSH and CDR2 LQKENI.

This clonotype was seen more than once but under ten times. This sequence joins TRBV5-1 and TRBJ1-2; D unresolved. Germline-derived CDR1 and CDR2 are SGHRS and YFSETQ. The V and J ends lost 2 bases and 4 bases respectively, with 12 bases between them. The CDR3 is made up of 14 amino acids. In nucleotides, the CDR3 is TGCGCCAGCAGCTTTTCTCGGACGGGCTATGGCTACACCTTC. The encoded protein is CASSFSRTGYGYTF.

This clonotype turned up a few times. V usage is TRBV20-1 and J usage is TRBJ2-2; D tentatively reads TRBD1 or TRBD2 (6 bases each). Trimming pared 5 bases from V and 2 bases from J, leaving 9 bases between. Germline CDR1 is DFQATT and CDR2 is SNEGSKA (reference sequence). The CDR3 length is 13 residues. The CDR3 coding sequence is TGCAGTGCTGGGGGGCACAACACCGGGGAGCTGTTTTTT. Protein: CSAGGHNTGELFF.

This clonotype was observed a few times. The V call is TRBV12-3 or TRBV12-4, the J call TRBJ2-2, with TRBD1 identical over 8 bases. This CDR3 is 17 amino acids long. V lost 6 bases to trimming and J lost 5 bases; unmatched junction nucleotides: 14. The CDR3 nucleotides are TGTGCCAGCAGCCCCATAGCTCGGACAGGGAGGACCGGGGAGCTGTTTTTT. Its protein is CASSPIARTGRTGELFF.

This clonotype was recorded a few times. This chain joins TRBV29-1 and TRBJ1-2; 7 bases are shared with TRBD1. This CDR3 has 12 amino acids. Germline CDR1 and CDR2: SQVTM and ANQGSEA. V was clipped by 5 bases and J by 8 bases; unmatched bases: 8. In nucleotides, the CDR3 is TGCAGCGTTACACAGGGGCAGGAGGGCTACACCTTC. It translates to CSVTQGQEGYTF. Filled out from reference TRBV29-1 and TRBJ1-2, the complete variable domain reads SAVISQKPSRDICQRGTSLTIQCQVDSQVTMMFWYRQQPGQSLTLIATANQGSEATYESGFVIDKFPISRPNLTFSTLTVSNMSPEDSSIYLCSVTQGQEGYTFGSGTRLTVV.

The chain has TRBV12-3 or TRBV12-4 and TRBJ2-3; unclear D gene. The CDR3 length is 13 residues. V lost 8 bases to trimming and J lost 0 bases, with 9 bases between them. CDR3 in amino acids: CASLHPSTDTQYF. CDR3 in DNA: TGTGCCAGCCTACACCCTAGCACAGATACGCAGTATTTT.

This clonotype appeared many times. The V gene is TRBV9, the J gene TRBJ2-1, with D unclear. Trimming took 0 bases from V and 3 from J, leaving 1 base between them. The CDR3 loop spans 12 amino acids. Germline CDR1 reads SGDLS; CDR2 reads YYNGEE. This CDR3 reads CASSVDYNEQFF. The CDR3 coding sequence is TGTGCCAGCAGCGTAGACTACAATGAGCAGTTCTTC.